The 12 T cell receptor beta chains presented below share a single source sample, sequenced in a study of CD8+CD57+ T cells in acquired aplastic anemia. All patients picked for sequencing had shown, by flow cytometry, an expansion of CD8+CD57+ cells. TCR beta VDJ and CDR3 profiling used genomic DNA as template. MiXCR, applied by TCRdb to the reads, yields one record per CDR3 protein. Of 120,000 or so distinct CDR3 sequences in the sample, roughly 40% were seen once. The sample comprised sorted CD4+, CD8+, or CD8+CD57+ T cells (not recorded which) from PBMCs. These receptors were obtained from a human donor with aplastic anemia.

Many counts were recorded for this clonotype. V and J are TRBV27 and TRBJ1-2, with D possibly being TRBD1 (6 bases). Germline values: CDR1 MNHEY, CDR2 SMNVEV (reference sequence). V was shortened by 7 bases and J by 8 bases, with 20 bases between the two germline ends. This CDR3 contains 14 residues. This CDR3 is CASMSGGAAGGYTF. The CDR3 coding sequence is TGTGCCAGCATGAGTGGGGGCGCCGCAGGAGGCTACACCTTC.

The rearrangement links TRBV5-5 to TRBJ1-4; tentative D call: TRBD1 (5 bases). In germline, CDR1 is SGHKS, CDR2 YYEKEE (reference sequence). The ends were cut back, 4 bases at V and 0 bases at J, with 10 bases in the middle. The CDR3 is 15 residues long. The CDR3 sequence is CASSLQGATNEKLFF. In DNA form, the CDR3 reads TGTGCCAGCAGCCTCCAGGGAGCAACTAATGAAAAACTGTTTTTT.

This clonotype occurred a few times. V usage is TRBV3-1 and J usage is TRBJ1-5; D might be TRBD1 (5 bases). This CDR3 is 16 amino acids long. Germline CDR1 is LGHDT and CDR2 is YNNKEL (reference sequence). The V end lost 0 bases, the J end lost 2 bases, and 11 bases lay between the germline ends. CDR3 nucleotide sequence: TGTGCCAGCAGCCAAGACGGGGCAAAGGGCAATCAGCCCCAGCATTTT. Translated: CASSQDGAKGNQPQHF.

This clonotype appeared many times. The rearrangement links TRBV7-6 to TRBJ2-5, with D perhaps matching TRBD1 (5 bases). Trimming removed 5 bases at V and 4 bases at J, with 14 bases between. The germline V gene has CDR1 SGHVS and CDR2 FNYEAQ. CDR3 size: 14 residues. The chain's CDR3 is CASSPRGHLETQYF. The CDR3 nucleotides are TGTGCCAGCAGCCCCCGCGGACACTTAGAGACCCAGTACTTC.

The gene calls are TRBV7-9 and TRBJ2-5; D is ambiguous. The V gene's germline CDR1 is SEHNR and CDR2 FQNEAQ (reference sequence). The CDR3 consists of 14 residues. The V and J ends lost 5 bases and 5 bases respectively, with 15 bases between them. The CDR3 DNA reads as TGTGCCAGCAGCGCGACTTCTTTGCAGGAGACCCAGTACTTC. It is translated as CASSATSLQETQYF.

The CDR3 protein is CASSHAGGIYNEQFF. CDR3 bases: TGTGCCAGCAGCCACGCGGGGGGTATCTACAATGAGCAGTTCTTC. V is TRBV3-1 and J is TRBJ2-1; 8 positions match TRBD2. This CDR3 is 15 amino acids long. The V gene end was trimmed by 3 bases and the J gene end by 3 bases; junction bases not matched to a gene: 4. From germline, CDR1 is LGHDT and CDR2 YNNKEL (reference sequence).

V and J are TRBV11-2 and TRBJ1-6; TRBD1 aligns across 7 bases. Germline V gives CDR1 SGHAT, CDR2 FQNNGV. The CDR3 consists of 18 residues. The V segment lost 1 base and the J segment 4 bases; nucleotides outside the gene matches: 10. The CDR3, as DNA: TGTGCCAGCAGCTTAGGAATCTCGACAGGGAAGTATAATTCACCCCTCCACTTT. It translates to CASSLGISTGKYNSPLHF.

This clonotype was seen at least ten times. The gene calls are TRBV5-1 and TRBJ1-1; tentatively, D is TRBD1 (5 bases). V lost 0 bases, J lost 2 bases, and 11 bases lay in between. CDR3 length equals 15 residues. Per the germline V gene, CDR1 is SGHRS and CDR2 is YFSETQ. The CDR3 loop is CASSLAQGLNTEAFF. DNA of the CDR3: TGCGCCAGCAGCTTGGCCCAGGGATTAAACACTGAAGCTTTCTTT. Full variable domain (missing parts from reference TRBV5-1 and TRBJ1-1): KAGVTQTPRYLIKTRGQQVTLSCSPISGHRSVSWYQQTPGQGLQFLFEYFSETQRNKGNFPGRFSGRQFSNSRSEMNVSTLELGDSALYLCASSLAQGLNTEAFFGQGTRLTVV.

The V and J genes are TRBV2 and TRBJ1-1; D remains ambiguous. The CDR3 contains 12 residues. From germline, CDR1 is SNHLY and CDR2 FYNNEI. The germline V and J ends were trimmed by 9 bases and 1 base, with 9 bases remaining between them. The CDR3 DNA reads TGTGCCAGTCTTACCACGAACACTGAAGCTTTCTTT. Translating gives CASLTTNTEAFF.

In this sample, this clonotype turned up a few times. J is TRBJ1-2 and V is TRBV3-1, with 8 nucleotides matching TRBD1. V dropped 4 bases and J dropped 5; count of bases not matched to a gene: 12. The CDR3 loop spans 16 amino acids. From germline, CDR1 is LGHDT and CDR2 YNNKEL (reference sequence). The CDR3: CASSPKTGGPPYGYTF. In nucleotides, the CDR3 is TGTGCCAGCAGCCCCAAAACAGGGGGACCTCCTTATGGCTACACCTTC.

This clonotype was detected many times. The CDR3 protein is CASSGGDQETQYF. For the CDR3, the DNA is TGCGCCAGCAGTGGGGGGGACCAAGAGACCCAGTACTTC. The gene calls are TRBV5-1 and TRBJ2-5; 7 bases line up with TRBD2. V was clipped by 5 bases and J by 0 bases; unmatched bases: 1. Germline CDR1 SGHRS, CDR2 YFSETQ. This CDR3 has 13 amino acids.

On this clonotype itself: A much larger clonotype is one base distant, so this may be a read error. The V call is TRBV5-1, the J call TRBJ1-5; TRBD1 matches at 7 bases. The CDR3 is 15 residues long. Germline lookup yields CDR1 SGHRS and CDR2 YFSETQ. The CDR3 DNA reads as TGCGCCAGCAGCTTGTCAGGGGGGGAGAATCAGCCCCGGCATTTT. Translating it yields CASSLSGGENQPRHF.